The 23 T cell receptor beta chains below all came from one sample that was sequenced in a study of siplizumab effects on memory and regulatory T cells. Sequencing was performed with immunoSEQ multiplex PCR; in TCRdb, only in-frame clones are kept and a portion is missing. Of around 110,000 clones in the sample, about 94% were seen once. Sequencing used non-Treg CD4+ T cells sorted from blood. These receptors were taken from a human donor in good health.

The DNA of the CDR3 is TGTGCCAGCAGCTTAGATGGCTCCCTAGGGACGCAGTATTTT. Its protein is CASSLDGSLGTQYF. The chain uses TRBV11-3 and TRBJ2-3, with unresolved D. V lost 0 bases to trimming and J lost 9 bases, with 13 bases between them. CDR3 length: 14 residues. In germline, CDR1 is SGHNT, CDR2 YENEEA.

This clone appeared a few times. The CDR3, as DNA: TGTGCCAGCAGCGTAGAGGCGGAGCTGGCTGAAGCTTTCTTT. Translating gives CASSVEAELAEAFF. The rearrangement uses TRBV9 and TRBJ1-1; no definite D call. The germline gives CDR1 SGDLS, CDR2 YYNGEE. The CDR3 is 14 amino acids. V gave up 0 bases and J gave up 6 bases, with 12 bases separating them. Complete variable domain (other parts from reference TRBV9 and TRBJ1-1): DSGVTQTPKHLITATGQRVTLRCSPRSGDLSVYWYQQSLDQGLQFLIQYYNGEERAKGNILERFSAQQFPDLHSELNLSSLELGDSALYFCASSVEAELAEAFFGQGTRLTVV.

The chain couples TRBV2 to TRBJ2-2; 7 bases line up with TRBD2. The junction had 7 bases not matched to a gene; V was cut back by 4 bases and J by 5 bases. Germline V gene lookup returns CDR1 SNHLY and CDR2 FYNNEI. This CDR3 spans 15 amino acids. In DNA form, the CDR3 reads TGTGCCAGCAGTGCGATTTGGGGAGGGACCGGGGAGCTGTTTTTT. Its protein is CASSAIWGGTGELFF.

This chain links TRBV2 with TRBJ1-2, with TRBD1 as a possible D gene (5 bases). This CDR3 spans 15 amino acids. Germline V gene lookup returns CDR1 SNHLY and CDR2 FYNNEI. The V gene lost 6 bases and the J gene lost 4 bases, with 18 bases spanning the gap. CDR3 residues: CASRLGRGSGYGYTF. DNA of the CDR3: TGTGCCAGCAGATTGGGGCGGGGATCAGGCTATGGCTACACCTTC. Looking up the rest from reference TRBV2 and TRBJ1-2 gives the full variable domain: EPEVTQTPSHQVTQMGQEVILRCVPISNHLYFYWYRQILGQKVEFLVSFYNNEISEKSEIFDDQFSVERPDGSNFTLKIRSTKLEDSAMYFCASRLGRGSGYGYTFGSGTRLTVV.

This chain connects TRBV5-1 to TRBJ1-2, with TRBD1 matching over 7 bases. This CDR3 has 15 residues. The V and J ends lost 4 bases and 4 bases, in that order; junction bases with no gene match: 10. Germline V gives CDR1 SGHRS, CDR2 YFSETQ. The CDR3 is CASSLLTTGSYGYTF. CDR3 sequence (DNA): TGCGCCAGCAGCCTTCTAACGACAGGGAGCTATGGCTACACCTTC.

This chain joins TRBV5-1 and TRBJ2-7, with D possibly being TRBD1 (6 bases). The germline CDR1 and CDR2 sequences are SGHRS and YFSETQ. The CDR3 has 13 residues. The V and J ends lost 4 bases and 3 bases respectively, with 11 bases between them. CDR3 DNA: TGCGCCAGCAGCCCCCGGGACATCTACGAGCAGTACTTC. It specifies CASSPRDIYEQYF.

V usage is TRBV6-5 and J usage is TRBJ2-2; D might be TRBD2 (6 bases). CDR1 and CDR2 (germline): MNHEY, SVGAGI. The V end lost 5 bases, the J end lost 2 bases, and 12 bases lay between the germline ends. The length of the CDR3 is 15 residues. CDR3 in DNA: TGTGCCAGCAGTCGTGGACTATCCAACACCGGGGAGCTGTTTTTT. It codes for CASSRGLSNTGELFF.

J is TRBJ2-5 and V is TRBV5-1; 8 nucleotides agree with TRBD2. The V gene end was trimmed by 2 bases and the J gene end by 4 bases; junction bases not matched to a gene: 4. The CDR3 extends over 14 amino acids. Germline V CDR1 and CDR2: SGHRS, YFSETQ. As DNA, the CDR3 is TGCGCCAGCAGCTTCCGGAGCGGGGGAGAGACCCAGTACTTC. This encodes CASSFRSGGETQYF.

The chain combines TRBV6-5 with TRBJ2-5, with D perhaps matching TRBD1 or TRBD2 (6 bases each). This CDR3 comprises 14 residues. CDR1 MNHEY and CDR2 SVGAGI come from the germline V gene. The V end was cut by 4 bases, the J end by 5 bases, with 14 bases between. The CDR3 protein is CASSSLWGAETQYF. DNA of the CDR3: TGTGCCAGCAGTTCACTTTGGGGGGCGGAGACCCAGTACTTC.

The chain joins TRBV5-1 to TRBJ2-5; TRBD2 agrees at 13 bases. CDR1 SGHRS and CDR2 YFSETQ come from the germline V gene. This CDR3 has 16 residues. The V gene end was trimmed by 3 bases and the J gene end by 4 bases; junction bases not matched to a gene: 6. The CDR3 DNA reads TGCGCCAGCAGCTCCGGACTAGCGGGAGTCGGAGAGACCCAGTACTTC. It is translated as CASSSGLAGVGETQYF.

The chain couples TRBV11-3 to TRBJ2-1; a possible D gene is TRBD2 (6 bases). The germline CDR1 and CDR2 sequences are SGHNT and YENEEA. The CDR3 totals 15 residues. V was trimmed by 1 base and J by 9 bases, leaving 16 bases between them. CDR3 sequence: CASSLGPLAKGEQFF. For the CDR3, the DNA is TGTGCCAGCAGCTTAGGTCCGCTAGCGAAGGGTGAGCAGTTCTTC.

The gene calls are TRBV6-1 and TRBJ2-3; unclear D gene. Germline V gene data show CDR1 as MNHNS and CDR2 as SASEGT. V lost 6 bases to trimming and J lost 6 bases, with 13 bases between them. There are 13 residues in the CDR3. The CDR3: CASSHRIVDTQYF. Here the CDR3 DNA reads TGTGCCAGCAGCCACAGAATTGTGGATACGCAGTATTTT.

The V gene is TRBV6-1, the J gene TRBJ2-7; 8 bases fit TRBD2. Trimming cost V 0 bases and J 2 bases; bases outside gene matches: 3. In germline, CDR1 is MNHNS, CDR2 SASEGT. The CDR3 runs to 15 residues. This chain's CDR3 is CASSEALAGTYEQYF. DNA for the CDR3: TGTGCCAGCAGTGAAGCTCTAGCGGGCACCTACGAGCAGTACTTC.

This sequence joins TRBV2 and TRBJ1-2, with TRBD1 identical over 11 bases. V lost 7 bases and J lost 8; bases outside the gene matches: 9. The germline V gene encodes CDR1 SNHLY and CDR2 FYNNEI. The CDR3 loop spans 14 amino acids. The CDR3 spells CASTLDRGRVGYTF. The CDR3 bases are TGTGCCAGCACCCTGGACAGGGGGCGCGTAGGCTACACCTTC.

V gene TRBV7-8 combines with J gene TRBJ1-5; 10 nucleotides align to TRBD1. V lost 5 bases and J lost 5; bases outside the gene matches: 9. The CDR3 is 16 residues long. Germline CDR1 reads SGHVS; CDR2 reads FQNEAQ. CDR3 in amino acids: CASSPRQGASYQPQHF. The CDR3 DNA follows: TGTGCCAGCAGCCCAAGACAGGGGGCGAGTTATCAGCCCCAGCATTTT.

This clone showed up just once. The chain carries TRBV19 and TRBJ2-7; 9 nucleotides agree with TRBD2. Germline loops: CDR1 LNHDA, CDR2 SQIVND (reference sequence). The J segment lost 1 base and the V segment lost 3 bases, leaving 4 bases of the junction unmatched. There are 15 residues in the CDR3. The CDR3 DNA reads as TGTGCCAGTAGTATTCTTAGCGGGGGATCCTACGAGCAGTACTTC. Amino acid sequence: CASSILSGGSYEQYF.

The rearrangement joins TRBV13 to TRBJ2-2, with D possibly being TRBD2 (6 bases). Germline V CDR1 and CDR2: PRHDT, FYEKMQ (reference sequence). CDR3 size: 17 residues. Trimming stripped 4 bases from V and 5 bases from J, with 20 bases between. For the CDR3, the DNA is TGTGCCAGCAGCTCGGCTGCGCGGAGGGGTCGGACCGGGGAGCTGTTTTTT. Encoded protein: CASSSAARRGRTGELFF.

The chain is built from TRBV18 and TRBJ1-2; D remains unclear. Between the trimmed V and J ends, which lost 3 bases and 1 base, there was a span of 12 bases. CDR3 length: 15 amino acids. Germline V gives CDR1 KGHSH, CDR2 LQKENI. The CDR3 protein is CASSPEQILNYGYTF. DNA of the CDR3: TGTGCCAGCTCACCCGAACAGATCCTTAACTATGGCTACACCTTC.

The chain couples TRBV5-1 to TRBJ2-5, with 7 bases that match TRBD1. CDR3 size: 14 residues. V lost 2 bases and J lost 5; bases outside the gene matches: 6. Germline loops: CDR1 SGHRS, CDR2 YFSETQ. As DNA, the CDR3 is TGCGCCAGCAGCTTTACAGGGGACGGGGAGACCCAGTACTTC. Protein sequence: CASSFTGDGETQYF.

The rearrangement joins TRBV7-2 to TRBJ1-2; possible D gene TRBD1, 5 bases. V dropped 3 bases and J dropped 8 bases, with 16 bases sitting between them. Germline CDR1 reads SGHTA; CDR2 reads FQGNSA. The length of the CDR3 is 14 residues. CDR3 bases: TGTGCCAGCAGCTTCGACAGAGTTTCTTCGGGCTACACCTTC. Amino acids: CASSFDRVSSGYTF.

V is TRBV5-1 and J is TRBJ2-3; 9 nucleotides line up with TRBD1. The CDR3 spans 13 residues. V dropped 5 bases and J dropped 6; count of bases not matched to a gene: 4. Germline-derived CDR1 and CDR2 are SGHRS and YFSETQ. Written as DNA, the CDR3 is TGCGCCAGCAGACAGGGGGCATGGGATACGCAGTATTTT. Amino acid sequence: CASRQGAWDTQYF.

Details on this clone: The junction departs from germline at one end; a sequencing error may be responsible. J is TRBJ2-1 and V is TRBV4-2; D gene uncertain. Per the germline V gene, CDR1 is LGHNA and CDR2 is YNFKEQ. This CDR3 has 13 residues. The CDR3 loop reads CASSQEFVHELFF. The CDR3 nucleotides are TGTGCCAGCAGCCAAGAATTTGTACACGAGCTGTTCTTC.

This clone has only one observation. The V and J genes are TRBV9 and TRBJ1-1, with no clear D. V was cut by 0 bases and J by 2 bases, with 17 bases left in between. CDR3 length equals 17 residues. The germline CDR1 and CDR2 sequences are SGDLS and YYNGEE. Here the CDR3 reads CASSVGGGLWGNTEAFF. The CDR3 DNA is TGTGCCAGCAGCGTAGGGGGAGGTTTGTGGGGAAACACTGAAGCTTTCTTT. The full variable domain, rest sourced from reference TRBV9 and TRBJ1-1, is DSGVTQTPKHLITATGQRVTLRCSPRSGDLSVYWYQQSLDQGLQFLIQYYNGEERAKGNILERFSAQQFPDLHSELNLSSLELGDSALYFCASSVGGGLWGNTEAFFGQGTRLTVV.